This T cell receptor beta chain was observed in a study of T cell repertoires in cytomegalovirus infection. Study overall: HLA-C-restricted CMV epitopes, recently identified, and well-studied HLA-B-restricted ones were used by the study. From public TCR beta signatures came an indication of both CMV infection and matching HLA type.

This clonotype has more than one count but fewer than ten. What it binds is not known. MiXCR, applied by TCRdb to the reads, yields one record per CDR3 protein. The table has roughly 800,000 distinct CDR3 sequences, about 29% seen once. CDR1 is LNHDA, CDR2 SQIVND, per germline (reference sequence). CDR3 length: 16 residues. V shed 1 base and J shed 3 bases, with 13 bases lying between them. General study findings and limits: CMV-specific TCR beta clonotypes restricted by HLA-C were the ones dominating the ex vivo response. Cumulative public TCR beta family frequency identified CMV carriers with the relevant HLA.

The TCR was taken from a human donor in good health (CMV status not recorded). Some clones in this sample may be carry-over from other donors' samples. This specimen consisted of cultured CD8+ T cells from PBMCs, obtained from culture after CMV antigen stimulation. The rearrangement links TRBV19 to TRBJ1-5; D is perhaps TRBD1 (5 bases). CDR3 nucleotides: TGTGCCAGTAGTATAGTAGCCGGAGGGGTCAATCAGCCCCAGCATTTT. Amino acid sequence: CASSIVAGGVNQPQHF.